This T cell receptor (beta chain) was identified during a study of blood T cells in healthy people across ages. Study-level results: In older individuals, TCR beta diversity per million T cells was lower, falling roughly linearly with age.

This clonotype was seen ten or more times. Antigen unknown. With a J-beta primer mix and a sample-barcoded 5' primer, a second PCR ran about 7 to 11 cycles. TCRdb reprocessed the 5' RACE reads with MiXCR, giving one entry per CDR3 protein. The table has hundreds of thousands of distinct CDR3 sequences, approximately 40% seen once. The CDR3 contains 13 residues. The germline gives CDR1 SGDLS, CDR2 YYNGEE. Trimming cost V 4 bases and J 5 bases, with 12 bases left between them. The TCR originated in a man aged 80 or over in good health. The gene calls are TRBV9 and TRBJ2-5; D unclear. Sequencing was done on a sample of blood. For the CDR3, the DNA is TGTGCCAGCAGCTTGGGGAACGGCGAGACCCAGTACTTC. It is translated as CASSLGNGETQYF.